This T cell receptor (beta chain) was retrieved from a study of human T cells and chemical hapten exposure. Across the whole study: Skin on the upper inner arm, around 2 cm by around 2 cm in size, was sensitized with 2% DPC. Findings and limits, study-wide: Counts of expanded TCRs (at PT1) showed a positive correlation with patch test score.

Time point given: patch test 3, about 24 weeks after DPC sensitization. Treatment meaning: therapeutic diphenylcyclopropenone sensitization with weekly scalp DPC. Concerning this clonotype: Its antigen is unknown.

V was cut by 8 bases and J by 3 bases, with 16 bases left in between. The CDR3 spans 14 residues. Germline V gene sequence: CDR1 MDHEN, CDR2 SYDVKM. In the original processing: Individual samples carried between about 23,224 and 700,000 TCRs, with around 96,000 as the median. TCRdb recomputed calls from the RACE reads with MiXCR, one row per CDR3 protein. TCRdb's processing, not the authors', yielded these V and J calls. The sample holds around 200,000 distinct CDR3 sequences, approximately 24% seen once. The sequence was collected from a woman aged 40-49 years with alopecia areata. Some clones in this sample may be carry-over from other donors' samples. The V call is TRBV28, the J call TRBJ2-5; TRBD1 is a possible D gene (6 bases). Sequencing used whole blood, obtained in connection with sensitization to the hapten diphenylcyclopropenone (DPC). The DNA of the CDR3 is TGTGCCAGCCAACAGGGTCCGCAAGAAGAGACCCAGTACTTC. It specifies CASQQGPQEETQYF. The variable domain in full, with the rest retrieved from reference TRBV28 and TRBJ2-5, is DVKVTQSSRYLVKRTGEKVFLECVQDMDHENMFWYRQDPGLGLRLIYFSYDVKMKEKGDIPEGYSVSREKKERFSLILESASTNQTSMYLCASQQGPQEETQYFGPGTRLLVL.